The 7 T cell receptor beta chains below were found in one sample sequenced in a study of somatic mutations in cytotoxic T cells in rheumatoid arthritis. Libraries were prepared by immunoSEQ multiplex PCR; TCRdb keeps only in-frame clonotypes and omits some of them. The profile shows a few thousand clones, 60% to 85% of them singletons. Material for sequencing was CD8+ T cells sorted from blood. Source of these receptors: a man aged 70 or older with rheumatoid arthritis.

The V and J genes are TRBV2 and TRBJ2-3; a weak D match, TRBD2 (5 bases). Germline lookup yields CDR1 SNHLY and CDR2 FYNNEI. Trimming shortened V by 7 bases and J by 6 bases, and 17 bases separated the two germline ends. The CDR3 extends over 14 amino acids. This chain's CDR3 is CASTEDSLGDTQYF. DNA of the CDR3: TGTGCCAGCACGGAGGATTCCCTCGGGGATACGCAGTATTTT.

This chain joins TRBV6-6 and TRBJ2-1; 7 bases are shared with TRBD1. The CDR3 has 15 residues. Unmatched junction bases numbered 5, after V lost 2 bases and J lost 4 bases. Germline loops: CDR1 MNHNY, CDR2 SVGAGI (reference sequence). The CDR3 is CASSYDRARYNEQFF. CDR3 DNA sequence: TGTGCCAGCAGTTACGACAGGGCCCGATACAATGAGCAGTTCTTC.

V usage is TRBV11-2 and J usage is TRBJ2-7, with D perhaps TRBD1 (6 bases). Germline V gene data show CDR1 as SGHAT and CDR2 as FQNNGV. The CDR3 length is 14 residues. The V end lost 1 base, the J end lost 2 bases, and 9 bases lay between the germline ends. DNA of the CDR3: TGTGCCAGCAGCTTAGGACAGGCGGCCTACGAGCAGTACTTC. Protein product: CASSLGQAAYEQYF. Complete variable domain (other parts from reference TRBV11-2 and TRBJ2-7): EAGVAQSPRYKIIEKRQSVAFWCNPISGHATLYWYQQILGQGPKLLIQFQNNGVVDDSQLPKDRFSAERLKGVDSTLKIQPAKLEDSAVYLCASSLGQAAYEQYFGPGTRLTVT.

The chain employs TRBV2 and TRBJ1-1, with D tentatively TRBD1 (6 bases). V dropped 4 bases and J dropped 8 bases, with 14 bases sitting between them. CDR1 and CDR2 (germline): SNHLY, FYNNEI. The length of the CDR3 is 13 residues. The chain's CDR3 is CASSVGQPAEAFF. CDR3 bases: TGTGCCAGCAGTGTTGGACAGCCAGCGGAAGCTTTCTTT.

Details on this clone: The conserved closing phenylalanine or tryptophan is absent in this CDR3, likely reflecting a read error. The rearrangement joins TRBV9 to TRBJ2-3; D may match TRBD1 or TRBD2 (5 bases each). The V gene's germline CDR1 is SGDLS and CDR2 YYNGEE. CDR3 length: 16 amino acids. V lost 4 bases to trimming and J lost 1 base, with 16 bases between them. This CDR3 reads CASSLEGISGTDTQYL. The CDR3 coding sequence is TGTGCCAGCAGCTTAGAGGGGATATCGGGCACAGATACGCAGTATTTA.

The sample holds one count of this clone. This chain uses TRBV7-9 with TRBJ2-7, with D tentatively TRBD1 (5 bases). V was pared by 0 bases and J by 3 bases, with 6 bases between. The CDR3 is made up of 13 amino acids. Looked up from germline, CDR1 is SEHNR and CDR2 is FQNEAQ (reference sequence). The CDR3 protein is CASSLAQGYEQYF. The CDR3 DNA sequence: TGTGCCAGCAGCTTAGCTCAGGGCTACGAGCAGTACTTC.

The chain is built from TRBV5-4 and TRBJ1-1; perhaps TRBD1 as D (5 bases). The CDR3 has 15 amino acids. The germline V and J ends were trimmed by 4 bases and 0 bases, with 13 bases remaining between them. The V gene's germline CDR1 is SGHNT and CDR2 YYREEE (reference sequence). CDR3 DNA sequence: TGTGCCAGCAGCACGGGACTGAGCATGAACACTGAAGCTTTCTTT. Its translation is CASSTGLSMNTEAFF. The full variable domain, its missing parts supplied by reference TRBV5-4 and TRBJ1-1, is ETGVTQSPTHLIKTRGQQVTLRCSSQSGHNTVSWYQQALGQGPQFIFQYYREEENGRGNFPPRFSGLQFPNYSSELNVNALELDDSALYLCASSTGLSMNTEAFFGQGTRLTVV.